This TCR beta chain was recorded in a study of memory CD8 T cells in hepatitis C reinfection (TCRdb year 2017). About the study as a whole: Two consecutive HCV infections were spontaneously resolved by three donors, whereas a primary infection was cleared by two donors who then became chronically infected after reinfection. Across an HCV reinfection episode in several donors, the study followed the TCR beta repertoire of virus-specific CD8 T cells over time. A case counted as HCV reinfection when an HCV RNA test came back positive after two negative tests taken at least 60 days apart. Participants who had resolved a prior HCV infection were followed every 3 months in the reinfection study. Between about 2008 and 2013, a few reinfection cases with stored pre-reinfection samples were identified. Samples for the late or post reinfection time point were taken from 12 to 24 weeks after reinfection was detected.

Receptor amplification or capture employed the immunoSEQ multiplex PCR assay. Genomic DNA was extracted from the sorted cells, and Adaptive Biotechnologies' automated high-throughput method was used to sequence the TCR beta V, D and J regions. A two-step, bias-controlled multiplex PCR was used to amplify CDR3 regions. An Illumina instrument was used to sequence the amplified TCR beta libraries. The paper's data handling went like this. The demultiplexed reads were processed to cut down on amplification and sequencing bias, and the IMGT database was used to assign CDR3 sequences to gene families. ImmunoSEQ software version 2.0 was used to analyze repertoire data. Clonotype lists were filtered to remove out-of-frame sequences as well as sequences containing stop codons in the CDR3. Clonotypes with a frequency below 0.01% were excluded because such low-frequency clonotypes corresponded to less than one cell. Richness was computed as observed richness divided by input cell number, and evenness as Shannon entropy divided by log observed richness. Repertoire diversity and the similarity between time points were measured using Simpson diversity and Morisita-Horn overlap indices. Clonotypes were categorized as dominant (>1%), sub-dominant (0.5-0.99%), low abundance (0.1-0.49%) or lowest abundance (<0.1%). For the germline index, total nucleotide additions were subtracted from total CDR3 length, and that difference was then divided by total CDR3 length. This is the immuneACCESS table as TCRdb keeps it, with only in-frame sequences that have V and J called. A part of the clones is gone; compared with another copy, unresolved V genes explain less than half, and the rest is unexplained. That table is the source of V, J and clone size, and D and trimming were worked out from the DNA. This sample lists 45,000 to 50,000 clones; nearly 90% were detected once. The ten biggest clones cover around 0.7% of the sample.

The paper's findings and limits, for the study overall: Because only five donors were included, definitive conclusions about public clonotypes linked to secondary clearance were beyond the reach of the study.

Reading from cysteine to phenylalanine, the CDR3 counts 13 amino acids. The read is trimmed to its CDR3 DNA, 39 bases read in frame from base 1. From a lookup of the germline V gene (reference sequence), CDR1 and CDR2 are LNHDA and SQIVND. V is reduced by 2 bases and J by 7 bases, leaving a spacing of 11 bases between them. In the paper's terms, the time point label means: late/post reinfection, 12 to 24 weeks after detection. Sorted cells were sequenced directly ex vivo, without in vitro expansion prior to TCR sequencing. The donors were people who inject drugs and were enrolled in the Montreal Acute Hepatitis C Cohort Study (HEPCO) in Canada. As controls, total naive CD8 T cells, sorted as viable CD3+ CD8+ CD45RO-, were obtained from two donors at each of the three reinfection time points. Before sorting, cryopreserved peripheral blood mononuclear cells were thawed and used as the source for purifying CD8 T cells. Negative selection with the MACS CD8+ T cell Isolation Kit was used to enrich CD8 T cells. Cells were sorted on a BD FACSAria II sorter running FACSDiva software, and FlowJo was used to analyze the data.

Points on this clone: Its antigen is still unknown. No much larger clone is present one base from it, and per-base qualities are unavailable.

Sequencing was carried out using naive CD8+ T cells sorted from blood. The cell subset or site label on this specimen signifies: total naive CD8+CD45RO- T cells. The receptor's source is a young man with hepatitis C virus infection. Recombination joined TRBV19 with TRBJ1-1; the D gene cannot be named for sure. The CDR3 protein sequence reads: CASSISGVDEAFF. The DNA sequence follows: TGTGCCAGTAGTATATCCGGGGTGGATGAAGCTTTCTTT.